A selection of T cell receptor beta chains follows, all from one sample in a study of graft-versus-host responses after intestinal transplantation. Libraries were prepared by immunoSEQ multiplex PCR; TCRdb keeps only in-frame clonotypes and omits some of them. The sample includes about 41,000 clones, approximately 96% seen only once; the top ten take more than 0.45%. Antigens of these TCRs are unknown. Sequencing was performed on unstimulated CD8+ T cells sorted from spleen or lymph node cells, taken before transplant. These receptors all stem from a human donor who was the organ donor for an intestinal transplant. Each CDR3 is given with its conserved first and last residue. Fields, in order: J gene, D gene, clone size, V gene, CDR3 DNA, CDR3 protein. The D gene is left open where the match is weak. A row's size may be missing; if present it is once, few, many or a size class.

TRBJ1-1 | NA | NA | TRBV5-6 | TGTGCCAGCAGCTCACCCAAGGGAGAAGCTTTCTTT | CASSSPKGEAFF
TRBJ2-1 | NA | NA | TRBV21-1 | TGTGCCAGCAGCAAGGTGGGGGGCCAAGGGCGGAATGAGCAGTTCTTC | CASSKVGGQGRNEQFF
TRBJ2-3 | TRBD2 | NA | TRBV4-3 | TGCGCCAGCAGCCAAGATGGGGGCGGGGGGAGCACAGATACGCAGTATTTT | CASSQDGGGGSTDTQYF
TRBJ2-2 | TRBD1 | once | TRBV27 | TGTGCCAGCAGGACCGGGACAGTCAACACCGGGGAGCTGTTTTTT | CASRTGTVNTGELFF
TRBJ2-5 | NA | NA | TRBV5-1 | TGCGCCAGCAGCTTGGTGTCCGAAGAGACCCAGTACTTC | CASSLVSEETQYF
TRBJ1-5 | NA | NA | TRBV4-1 | TGCGCCAGCAGCCAAGTTTCAGGGCTCGGGGGCAATCAGCCCCAGCATTTT | CASSQVSGLGGNQPQHF
TRBJ2-2 | TRBD2 | NA | TRBV4-1 | TGCGCCAGCAGCTACTCGGGGCTAGCGGGGACCGGGGAGCTGTTTTTT | CASSYSGLAGTGELFF
TRBJ1-1 | TRBD1 | NA | TRBV4-1 | TGCGCCAGCAGCCAGCGAAAGATCAGGGCCGGGACAGGGGAAAGCGATGAAGCTTTCTTT | CASSQRKIRAGTGESDEAFF
TRBJ1-4 | NA | NA | TRBV2 | TGTGCCAGCAGTGATCCGAGTTGGGGGACTAATGAAAAACTGTTTTTT | CASSDPSWGTNEKLFF
TRBJ1-1 | NA | NA | TRBV5-1 | TGCGCCAGCAGCTTGGTCTTGAACACTGAAGCTTTCTTT | CASSLVLNTEAFF